The 2 T cell receptor beta chains in this list originate from one sample, sequenced in a study of regulatory dendritic cells for organ transplantation. The repertoire was sequenced with immunoSEQ multiplex PCR; TCRdb's copy has only in-frame clones and lacks some. Among under 30,000 clones listed, over 75% were seen once. Material for sequencing was memory CD4+ T cells from blood. Regarding subset: CD45RO+ memory T cells. Source of these receptors: a human donor in good health.

This clone was counted a few times. J is TRBJ2-7 and V is TRBV10-1; no definite D call. The CDR3 spans 12 residues. The germline V and J ends were trimmed by 8 bases and 6 bases, with 14 bases remaining between them. CDR1 WNHNN and CDR2 SYGVQD come from the germline V gene (reference sequence). The CDR3 loop reads CASRLQVCEQYF. For the CDR3, the DNA is TGCGCCAGCCGACTCCAGGTATGCGAGCAGTACTTC.

This clone was counted between two and nine times. The chain links TRBV4-3 to TRBJ1-4; weak D call: TRBD1 (6 bases). The CDR3 totals 18 residues. CDR1 and CDR2 from the germline V gene are LGHNA and YSLEER. Between the trimmed V and J ends, which lost 5 bases and 4 bases, there was a span of 23 bases. The CDR3 sequence: CASSDGQFVGQLNEKLFF. The CDR3 coding sequence is TGCGCCAGCAGCGACGGACAGTTTGTGGGGCAGCTTAATGAAAAACTGTTTTTT.